This is a list of T cell receptor beta chains from one sample in a study of blood T cells in healthy people across ages. TCRdb reprocessed the 5' RACE reads with MiXCR, giving one entry per CDR3 protein. This table has roughly 1.5 million distinct CDR3 sequences, approximately 42% appearing once. The sequenced material came from blood. Receptors originate from a woman aged 18-29 years in good health. Each CDR3 is given with its conserved first and last residue. D genes are given only for firm matches. Clone size is not always given. Where it is, it says once, few, many or a class for expanded clones.

TRBV3-1,-,TRBD1,TRBJ2-7,TGTGCCAGCAGCGCCTCCGGGACAGGGACCTGCGAGCAGTACTTC,CASSASGTGTCEQYF
TRBV6-2/TRBV6-3,-,-,TRBJ2-3,TGTGCCAGCAGTTCTAGCAGGAGGGCCGGTGGCACAGATACGCAGTATTTT,CASSSSRRAGGTDTQYF
TRBV6-1,few,-,TRBJ1-2,TGTGCCAGCGTCGGGGTTTATGGCTACACCTTC,CASVGVYGYTF
TRBV11-2,-,-,TRBJ2-5,TGTGCCTTAGGGCGGGAACGCCAAGAGACCCAGTACTTC,CALGRERQETQYF
TRBV10-3,-,-,TRBJ1-1,TGTGCCATCAGTGGACTGGGGGGGACTGAAGCTTTCTTT,CAISGLGGTEAFF
TRBV7-2,-,TRBD2,TRBJ2-1,TGTGCCAGCAGCTTATTTCCGACTAGCGGAAACAATGAGCAGTTCTTC,CASSLFPTSGNNEQFF
TRBV9,-,-,TRBJ2-7,TGTGCCAGCAGCGCCGGACTTACGAGCTCCTACAATGAGCAGTACTTC,CASSAGLTSSYNEQYF
TRBV9,few,-,TRBJ2-1,TGTGCCAGCAGCGTAGGAGGTCTAGGTGAGCAGTTCTTC,CASSVGGLGEQFF
TRBV6-6,-,-,TRBJ1-4,TGTGCCAGCAATATGGGGGAAAAACTGTTTTTT,CASNMGEKLFF
TRBV15,-,-,TRBJ1-2,TGTGCCACCAGCAGAGGAGGGAGCGATAATGGCTACACCTTC,CATSRGGSDNGYTF
TRBV7-9,-,TRBD2,TRBJ2-3,TGTGCCAGCAGCTTAAATGGTCTAGCGGGGGTATACAGATACGCGTATTTT,CASSLNGLAGVYRYAYF
TRBV29-1,few,-,TRBJ1-1,TGCAGCGTTTCCCTTGATGGGGGCGCGTCGGTCACTGAAGCTTTCTTT,CSVSLDGGASVTEAFF
TRBV15,-,TRBD1,TRBJ2-7,TGTGCCACCAGCAACGACAGGGTAGCGACTCGATCGGATGAGCAGTACTTC,CATSNDRVATRSDEQYF
TRBV7-9,once,-,TRBJ2-3,TGTGCCATCAGCTTATTTGGGGATAGCACAGATACGCAGTATTTT,CAISLFGDSTDTQYF
TRBV6-6,few,TRBD2,TRBJ2-1,TGTGCCAGCAGTCCAAGGGCCGGGACTAGCGGGATCAATGAGCAGTTCTTC,CASSPRAGTSGINEQFF
TRBV20-1,-,TRBD1,TRBJ1-1,TGCAGTGCTAGACGGGACAGGGGGCTTACTGAAGCTTTCTTT,CSARRDRGLTEAFF
TRBV12-3/TRBV12-4,-,TRBD2,TRBJ2-5,TGTGCCAGCAGTTCCCGCATAGCGGGGGGGGAAGAGACCCAGTACTTC,CASSSRIAGGEETQYF
TRBV7-9,-,TRBD1,TRBJ1-4,TGTGCCAGCAGCTTAGGAAGGACAGGGGGAAAACTGTTTTTT,CASSLGRTGGKLFF
TRBV4-2,-,TRBD2,TRBJ2-1,TGTGCCAGCAGCCAAGATGCTAGCGGCCCCACCGAGCAGTTCTTC,CASSQDASGPTEQFF
TRBV7-2,-,-,TRBJ1-2,TGTGCCAGCAGCTTAGAGGGCCAGAGGACTTATGGCTACACCTTC,CASSLEGQRTYGYTF
TRBV30,-,-,TRBJ1-5,TGTGCCTGGAGTGTACAAGGTATTGGTGGTCAGCCCCAGCATTTT,CAWSVQGIGGQPQHF
TRBV7-2,-,-,TRBJ1-5,TGTGCCAGCAGTCCTAGGGGTGTAGGGGTTCAGCCCCAGCATTTT,CASSPRGVGVQPQHF
TRBV5-1,-,-,TRBJ2-3,TGCGCCAGCAGCTATTCCCGAGGGCGAGGCACAGATACGCAGTATTTT,CASSYSRGRGTDTQYF
TRBV20-1,once,TRBD1,TRBJ2-5,TGCAGTGCGAATACAGGGGATGGGCAAGAGACCCAGTACTTC,CSANTGDGQETQYF
TRBV12-3/TRBV12-4,-,-,TRBJ2-1,TGTGCCAGCAGTTCCCGAGGGGGAGACAAGTACAATGAGCAGTTCTTC,CASSSRGGDKYNEQFF
TRBV29-1,-,TRBD2,TRBJ2-1,TGCAGCGTTGATGGAGCGGGGGAGGGGAATGAGCAGTTCTTC,CSVDGAGEGNEQFF
TRBV10-3,-,-,TRBJ2-7,TGTGCCATCGCGGGACAGACAGACTACGAGCAGTACTTC,CAIAGQTDYEQYF
TRBV29-1,-,-,TRBJ1-1,TGCAGCGCAAACCTTGGCACTGAAGCTTTCTTT,CSANLGTEAFF
TRBV25-1,few,-,TRBJ1-1,TGTGCCAGCAGTGATCCGGGACGCCAAGGGGACACTGAAGCTTTCTTT,CASSDPGRQGDTEAFF
TRBV5-1,-,TRBD2,TRBJ2-1,TGCACCAGCAGACGGACTAGCGTAAACAATGAGCAGTTCTTC,CTSRRTSVNNEQFF
TRBV29-1,-,-,TRBJ2-6,TGCAGCGCCGCAGAGAACTCTGGGGCCAACGTCCTGACTTTC,CSAAENSGANVLTF
TRBV7-2,few,TRBD1,TRBJ1-2,TGTGCCAGCAGCCCGTTACAGGGGGCGTATGGCTACACCTTC,CASSPLQGAYGYTF
TRBV5-1,-,TRBD1,TRBJ2-5,TGCGCCAGCAGCCGGAGGACAGGGACCCAAGAGACCCAGTACTTC,CASSRRTGTQETQYF
TRBV28,few,-,TRBJ2-7,TGTGCCAGCACAAACCCTCGTGGGTACGAGCAGTACTTC,CASTNPRGYEQYF
TRBV5-1,-,-,TRBJ1-2,TGCACCAGCAGCTTGGCCGTCCCCGACTACTATGGCTACACCTTC,CTSSLAVPDYYGYTF
TRBV5-1,-,-,TRBJ1-6,TGCGCCAGCAGCGTCGGGTCTTCAAATTCACCCCTCCACTTT,CASSVGSSNSPLHF
TRBV28,-,-,TRBJ1-6,TGTGCCAGCAGTTTAAGGTGGGGCGCGAGCTCCTATAATTCACCCCTCCACTTT,CASSLRWGASSYNSPLHF
TRBV27,-,-,TRBJ2-1,TGTGCCAGCCCCGTGAGGAACAATGAGCAGTTCTTC,CASPVRNNEQFF
TRBV7-2,-,-,TRBJ2-3,TGTGCCAGCAGTTCAGACGGTCGGACGCAGTATTTT,CASSSDGRTQYF
TRBV6-5,-,TRBD1,TRBJ1-2,TGTGCCAGTTACTCGAGGACAGGGTCGGCTGGCTACACCTTC,CASYSRTGSAGYTF
TRBV7-2,-,-,TRBJ2-7,TGTGCCAGCAGCTCAGATCCGGGGATGGGGGAGCAGTACTTC,CASSSDPGMGEQYF
TRBV6-2/TRBV6-3,-,TRBD2,TRBJ2-1,TGTGCCAGCAGTTATGACTCCGGGACTAGCGGAAGCCCCGGGTACAATGAGCAGTTCTTC,CASSYDSGTSGSPGYNEQFF
TRBV27,-,-,TRBJ2-6,TGTGCCAGCAGTTGGTTTCCCTCTGGGGCCAACGTCCTGACTTTC,CASSWFPSGANVLTF
TRBV9,many,-,TRBJ1-5,TGTGCCAGCAGCGTAGGGGGAAATAGCAATCAGCCCCAGCATTTT,CASSVGGNSNQPQHF
TRBV7-9,-,-,TRBJ2-1,TGTGCCAGCAGCGAGCCACAAACCTACAATGAGCAGTTCTTC,CASSEPQTYNEQFF
TRBV27,-,-,TRBJ2-7,TGTGCCAGCAGTTACAGGGATTACACCTGCGAGCAGTACTTC,CASSYRDYTCEQYF
TRBV20-1,-,TRBD2,TRBJ2-1,TGCAGTGCTGTGGCGGGAGGCCTTAACAATGAGCAGTTCTTC,CSAVAGGLNNEQFF
TRBV20-1,-,-,TRBJ2-7,TGCAGTGCCCCGACAGTCTACGAGCAGTACTTC,CSAPTVYEQYF
TRBV25-1,-,-,TRBJ1-1,TGTGCCAGCAGTAGGCAGGGGTTCCCTGAAGCTTTCTTT,CASSRQGFPEAFF
TRBV4-1,-,-,TRBJ1-5,TGCGCCAGCAGCCAAGGTCTTGGGGCTGGCAATCAGCCCCAGCATTTT,CASSQGLGAGNQPQHF
TRBV2,few,-,TRBJ2-6,TGTGCCTGCTTTCGGGGCAGGAGTAACTCTGGGGCCAACGTCCTGACTTTC,CACFRGRSNSGANVLTF
TRBV25-1,-,TRBD2,TRBJ2-5,TGTGCCAGCAGTAAGCGGACTAGCGGGGGGTCCTACAATGAGCAGTACTTC,CASSKRTSGGSYNEQYF
TRBV5-1,-,-,TRBJ2-3,TGCGCCAGCAGCTTTGGGGGCCCTCACAGCAGGGGCACAGATACGCAGTATTTT,CASSFGGPHSRGTDTQYF
TRBV7-2,-,-,TRBJ2-7,TGTGCCAGCAGCCCCACGTACAACTACGAGCAGTACTTC,CASSPTYNYEQYF